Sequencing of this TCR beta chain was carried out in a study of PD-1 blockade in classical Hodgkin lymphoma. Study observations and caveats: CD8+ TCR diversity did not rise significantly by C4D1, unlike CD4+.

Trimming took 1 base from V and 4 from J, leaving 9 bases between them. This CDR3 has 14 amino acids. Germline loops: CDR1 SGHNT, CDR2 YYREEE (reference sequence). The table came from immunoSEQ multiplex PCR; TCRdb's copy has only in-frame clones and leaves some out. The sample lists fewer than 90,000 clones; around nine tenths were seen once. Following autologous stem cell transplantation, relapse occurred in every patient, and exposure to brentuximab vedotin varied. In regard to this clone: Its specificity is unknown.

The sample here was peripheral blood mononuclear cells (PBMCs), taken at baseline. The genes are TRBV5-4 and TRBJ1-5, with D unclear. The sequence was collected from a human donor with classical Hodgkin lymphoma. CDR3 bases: TGTGCCAGCAGCTTGACGCCTACGAATCAGCCCCAGCATTTT. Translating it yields CASSLTPTNQPQHF.